What follows is one T cell receptor beta chain and its context. This sample stems from a study of CD8 T cells in Susac syndrome. Germline V gene data show CDR1 as SGHAT and CDR2 as FQNNGV. Germline trimming cut 5 bases from V and 5 bases from J; bases unmatched to any gene: 12. This CDR3 is 15 amino acids long. After extraction with the RNeasy kit, about 0.45 to 1 ug of the RNA was reverse transcribed using random hexamers. The CDR3 of TCR beta was amplified by immunoSEQ multiplex PCR across 54 Vbeta and 13 Jbeta. TCRdb ran MiXCR on the immunoSEQ multiplex PCR reads and lists one entry per CDR3 protein. In the table there are more than 200,000 distinct CDR3 sequences, about 94% of which are singletons. CD8+ and CD4+ T cells from blood underwent TCR beta sequencing.

Sequencing was done on a sample of CD4+ T cells from PBMCs. This TCR came from a human donor with Susac syndrome. The chain links TRBV11-2 to TRBJ2-7; 7 bases fit TRBD1. CDR3 bases: TGTGCCAGCAGCCGTATACGGGACAGTCTACACGAGCAGTACTTC. Encoded protein: CASSRIRDSLHEQYF.